These 2 T cell receptor beta chains were all obtained from the same sample, sequenced in a study of identifying expanded T cells in peripheral blood. The table came from immunoSEQ multiplex PCR; TCRdb's copy has only in-frame clones and leaves some out. The sample has 100,000 to 110,000 clones, 88% seen once. Sequencing was done on a sample of blood. These receptors all come from a person between 18 and 75 years old in good health.

The rearrangement joins TRBV11-2 to TRBJ2-2, with D tentatively TRBD1 (6 bases). CDR3 length equals 17 residues. The germline gives CDR1 SGHAT, CDR2 FQNNGV. V was pared by 5 bases and J by 2 bases, with 18 bases between. The CDR3 sequence is CASSPPVWGRNTGELFF. In nucleotides, the CDR3 is TGTGCCAGCAGCCCACCCGTGTGGGGGCGCAACACCGGGGAGCTGTTTTTT.

The count of this clone is one. The genes are TRBV5-6 and TRBJ1-1; 9 bases map to TRBD1. The ends lost 4 bases at V and 0 bases at J; junction bases unmatched: 7. The CDR3 runs to 16 residues. Germline CDR1 reads SGHDT; CDR2 reads YYEEEE. The CDR3 nucleotides read TGTGCCAGCAGCCCGACTCACAGGGGGCTGAACACTGAAGCTTTCTTT. Translating it yields CASSPTHRGLNTEAFF.